The present T cell receptor beta chain was sequenced within a study of blood T cell repertoires in COVID-19. Overall study: Samples taken during acute and convalescent COVID-19 were collected in the United States, Italy and Spain. Sources were T cells, B-cell-depleted T cells, or PBMCs; the material itself was cDNA or gDNA.

Germline CDR1 is SGHVS and CDR2 is FNYEAQ. V was trimmed by 0 bases and J by 3 bases, leaving 12 bases between them. The CDR3 totals 16 residues. Per the study methods: Estimated nucleated cell counts came from reference gene primer amplification. Assay: immunoSEQ multiplex PCR; the TCRdb copy retains only in-frame clones and omits some. V, J and clone size derive from that table, while D and trimming were established from the DNA sequence. The table has about 120,000 clones, about 80% seen once. The sequence derives from a human donor in a cohort sampled during active COVID-19. The V call is TRBV7-6, the J call TRBJ2-1; unclear D gene. Material: peripheral blood. CDR3 in DNA: TGTGCCAGCAGCTTAGCTCAACCAACTATCTACAATGAGCAGTTCTTC. Translating it yields CASSLAQPTIYNEQFF. Combining the CDR3 with reference TRBV7-6 and TRBJ2-1 gives the whole variable domain GAGVSQSPRYKVTKRGQDVALRCDPISGHVSLYWYRQALGQGPEFLTYFNYEAQQDKSGLPNDRFSAERPEGSISTLTIQRTEQRDSAMYRCASSLAQPTIYNEQFFGPGTRLTVL.